A selection of T cell receptor beta chains follows, all from one sample in a study of cytomegalovirus exposure and HLA in healthy donors. Here immunoSEQ multiplex PCR was the method, and the copy in TCRdb shows in-frame clones only, minus some. The sample records around 190,000 clones, about 83% being singletons. Sequenced: PBMCs. The receptors derive from a man aged 40-49 years in good health and CMV-seropositive. Both conserved end residues are part of each CDR3. Fields, in order: D gene, clone size, V gene, J gene, CDR3 DNA, CDR3 protein. A D gene is named only where the DNA matches it firmly. Some rows have no size entry. The others give once, few or many, or a class for an expanded clone.

-	-	TRBV19	TRBJ2-2	TGTGCCAGTAGTATGCCCAGTCACACCGGGGAGCTGTTTTTT	CASSMPSHTGELFF
-	once	TRBV9	TRBJ2-1	TGTGCCAGCAGTCATAAGGTGGCTCACGGGTACAATGAGCAGTTCTTC	CASSHKVAHGYNEQFF
-	-	TRBV4-1	TRBJ1-1	TGCGCCAGCAGCCAAGCTGACAGGTTTCGCGCTGAAGCTTTCTTT	CASSQADRFRAEAFF
-	-	TRBV4-2	TRBJ2-7	TGTGCCAGCAGCCGAGTCTTGAGCTCCTACGAGCAGTACTTC	CASSRVLSSYEQYF
-	-	TRBV11-1	TRBJ2-6	TGTGCCAGCAGCTCGCCCAGGGGTCAGAGCTCTGGGGCCAACGTCCTGACTTTC	CASSSPRGQSSGANVLTF
TRBD1	-	TRBV9	TRBJ2-7	TGTGCCAGCAGCGTGGGGGACAGGGGCATCTACGAGCAGTACTTC	CASSVGDRGIYEQYF
TRBD2	-	TRBV5-1	TRBJ2-1	TGCGCCAGCAGCCCTGGAGGACTAGCGGAATACAATGAGCAGTTCTTC	CASSPGGLAEYNEQFF
-	few	TRBV5-4	TRBJ1-2	TGTGCCAGCAGCTTAGGGACATCCTATGGCTACACCTTC	CASSLGTSYGYTF
-	-	TRBV29-1	TRBJ2-6	TGCAGCGTTGGGACAGGGGCCAACGTCCTGACTTTC	CSVGTGANVLTF
-	once	TRBV6-5	TRBJ2-1	TGTGCCAGCAGTTACTCGGGCAGGGGAAGAGAGCAGTTCTTC	CASSYSGRGREQFF
-	-	TRBV27	TRBJ2-5	TGTGCCAGCAGCCCCCTGACACGGGAGACCCAGTACTTC	CASSPLTRETQYF
-	-	TRBV7-9	TRBJ2-7	TGTGCCAGCAGGGACATCGGTTCCGGACGGAACTACGAGCAGTACTTC	CASRDIGSGRNYEQYF
-	-	TRBV11-2	TRBJ2-3	TGTGCCAGCAGCTCCGGGCGGGCGCGGGACACAGATACGCAGTATTTT	CASSSGRARDTDTQYF
-	-	TRBV5-1	TRBJ2-1	TGCGCCAGCAGTTCCGGGATAAGTTACAATGAGCAGTTCTTC	CASSSGISYNEQFF
-	-	TRBV5-6	TRBJ1-1	TGTGCCAGCAGCTTTCCCACACCGAACACTGAAGCTTTCTTT	CASSFPTPNTEAFF